Sequencing of this TCR beta chain was carried out in a study of T cell responses to AZD1222 COVID-19 vaccine. The junction had 10 bases not matched to a gene; V was cut back by 5 bases and J by 1 base. Germline CDR1 SEHNR, CDR2 FQNEAQ (reference sequence). This CDR3 region has 16 residues. The sample holds one count of this clone. Generated by immunoSEQ multiplex PCR, the TCRdb table keeps only in-frame clones and is missing some. The sample has about 140,000 clones; approximately 89% are singletons. The chain links TRBV7-9 to TRBJ1-1, with 7 bases identical to TRBD1. This receptor was identified in an adult in good health. Sequencing was performed on peripheral blood, taken on day 0 of AZD1222 vaccination. The CDR3 loop reads CASSTGVVRANTEAFF. CDR3 nucleotides: TGTGCCAGCAGCACAGGGGTGGTCAGGGCGAACACTGAAGCTTTCTTT.